The clone carrying this TCR beta chain occurred many times. No antigen is known for it. The same CDR3 can be traced to other DNA sequences in this sample. No treatment of any kind had been given to any patient before thyroid surgery. The data were taken from a study of metastatic and nonmetastatic thyroid tumors. Overall study: Patients with malignant and benign thyroid disease provided blood and tumor or nodule tissue, whose repertoires were compared.

V gave up 3 bases and J gave up 5 bases, with 13 bases separating them. This CDR3 has 13 amino acids. CDR1 is GTSNPN, CDR2 SVGIG, per germline (reference sequence). Study-wide results and caveats: It was reported that TCR beta diversity was significantly higher in malignant thyroid tumors than benign nodules, in blood and tumor.

How the authors handled the data: The study built a papillary thyroid cancer distant-metastasis classifier from CDR3 differences across clinicopathological groups. TCRdb reanalyzed the PCR reads via MiXCR. For this entry, the V and J calls and clone size follow TCRdb and not the study's own pipeline. The table shows around 30,000 clones, with over 15% occurring only once. This chain uses TRBV30 with TRBJ2-5; tentative D call: TRBD2 (6 bases). Specimen: blood. This TCR was sampled from a female donor with papillary thyroid cancer or a benign thyroid nodule (not recorded which). Some clones in this sample may be carry-over from other donors' samples. In DNA form, the CDR3 reads TGTGCCTGGAGGTCGGCGGGGTTGGAGACCCAGTACTTC. Protein product: CAWRSAGLETQYF.